This T cell receptor beta chain is from a study of T cell changes during pregnancy in multiple sclerosis. Profiled with immunoSEQ multiplex PCR; TCRdb holds only in-frame clones, not every one. The sample shows 58,000 or so clones, approximately 89% of them seen only once. The CDR3 spans 14 residues. V was cut by 7 bases and J by 2 bases, with 14 bases left in between. Germline-derived CDR1 and CDR2 are ENHRY and SYGVKD. The starting material was peripheral blood, obtained after pregnancy. This receptor was taken from a female donor with multiple sclerosis, enrolled in a pregnancy study. This sequence joins TRBV10-3 and TRBJ1-1; D is possibly TRBD1 (6 bases). The CDR3 DNA reads as TGTGCCATCAACCGGGACACCACAAACACTGAAGCTTTCTTT. The encoded protein is CAINRDTTNTEAFF.